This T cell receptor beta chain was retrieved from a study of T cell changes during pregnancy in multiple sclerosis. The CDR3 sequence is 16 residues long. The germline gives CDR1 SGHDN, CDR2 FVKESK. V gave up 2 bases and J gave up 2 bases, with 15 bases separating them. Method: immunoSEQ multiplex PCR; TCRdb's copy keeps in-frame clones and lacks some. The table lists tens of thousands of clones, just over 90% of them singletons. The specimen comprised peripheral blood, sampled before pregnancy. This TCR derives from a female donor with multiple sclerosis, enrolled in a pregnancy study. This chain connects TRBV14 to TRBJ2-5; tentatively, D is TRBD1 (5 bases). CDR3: CASSQSGALGQETQYF. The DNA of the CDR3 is TGTGCCAGCAGCCAATCTGGGGCCCTTGGGCAAGAGACCCAGTACTTC.